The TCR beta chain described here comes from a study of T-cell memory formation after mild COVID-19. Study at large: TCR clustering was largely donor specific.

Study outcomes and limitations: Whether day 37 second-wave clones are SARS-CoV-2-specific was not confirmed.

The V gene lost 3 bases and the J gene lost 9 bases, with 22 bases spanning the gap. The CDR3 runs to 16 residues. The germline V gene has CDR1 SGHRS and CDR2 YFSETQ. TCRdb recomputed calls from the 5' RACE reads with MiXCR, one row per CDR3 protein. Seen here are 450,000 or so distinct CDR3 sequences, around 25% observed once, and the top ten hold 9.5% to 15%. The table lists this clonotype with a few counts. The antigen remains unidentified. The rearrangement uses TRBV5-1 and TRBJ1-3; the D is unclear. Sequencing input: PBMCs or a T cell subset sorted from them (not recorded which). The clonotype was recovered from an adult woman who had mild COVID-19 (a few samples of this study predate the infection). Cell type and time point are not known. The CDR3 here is CASSSGGATTGSTIYF. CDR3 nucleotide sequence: TGCGCCAGCAGCTCAGGAGGCGCGACAACTGGATCCACCATATATTTT. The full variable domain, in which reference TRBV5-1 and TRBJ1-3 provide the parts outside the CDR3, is KAGVTQTPRYLIKTRGQQVTLSCSPISGHRSVSWYQQTPGQGLQFLFEYFSETQRNKGNFPGRFSGRQFSNSRSEMNVSTLELGDSALYLCASSSGGATTGSTIYFGEGSWLTVV.